This passage covers 14 T cell receptor beta chains from one sample sequenced in a study of blood T cell repertoires in COVID-19. Some clones are missing from TCRdb's copy, which holds only in-frame ones; the method was immunoSEQ multiplex PCR. The repertoire holds around 140,000 clones, 75% to 90% seen once, with about 10% in the top ten. Sequenced: PBMCs or T cells enriched from blood (not recorded which). The receptors stem from a man aged 60 to 75 who had recovered from COVID-19.

The J gene is TRBJ2-7, the V gene TRBV7-8; D may be TRBD2 (5 bases). Trimming cost V 5 bases and J 4 bases, with 12 bases left between them. The germline gives CDR1 SGHVS, CDR2 FQNEAQ. The CDR3 covers 13 residues. CDR3 residues: CASSPRTGYEQYF. CDR3 coding DNA: TGTGCCAGCAGCCCTCGGACGGGATACGAGCAGTACTTC.

The V call is TRBV14, the J call TRBJ1-2, with 7 bases aligning to TRBD1. Germline V gene data show CDR1 as SGHDN and CDR2 as FVKESK. The CDR3 consists of 14 residues. The J segment lost 8 bases and the V segment lost 3 bases, leaving 9 bases of the junction unmatched. The CDR3 region has the DNA TGTGCCAGCAGCCAGAGTACAGGGGTTTGGGGCTACACCTTC. Translated, it gives CASSQSTGVWGYTF. The entire variable domain, with the rest obtained from reference TRBV14 and TRBJ1-2, is as follows: EAGVTQFPSHSVIEKGQTVTLRCDPISGHDNLYWYRRVMGKEIKFLLHFVKESKQDESGMPNNRFLAERTGGTYSTLKVQPAELEDSGVYFCASSQSTGVWGYTFGSGTRLTVV.

This clone was found a few times. CDR3 bases: TGTGCCAGCAGCGCCGCGGGTGGACTCGGTGAAAAACTGTTTTTT. Translated: CASSAAGGLGEKLFF. V gene TRBV4-2 combines with J gene TRBJ1-4; D not resolved. The CDR3 extends over 15 amino acids. Germline V CDR1 and CDR2: LGHNA, YNFKEQ. Trimming took off 5 bases at V and 7 bases at J, with 17 bases between the two ends.

The chain recombines TRBV28 with TRBJ2-5, with 9 bases identical to TRBD1. CDR1 and CDR2 from the germline V gene are MDHEN and SYDVKM. V gave up 3 bases and J gave up 6 bases; unmatched junction bases: 8. The CDR3 length is 15 residues. The CDR3 DNA reads TGTGCCAGCAGTTTCCGGGACAGGGATAGGAAGACCCAGTACTTC. It is translated as CASSFRDRDRKTQYF.

The chain combines TRBV5-4 with TRBJ1-5; weak D call: TRBD1 (6 bases). The CDR3 is 12 amino acids. V was cut by 6 bases and J by 15 bases, with 19 bases left in between. CDR1 SGHNT and CDR2 YYREEE come from the germline V gene (reference sequence). The CDR3 DNA sequence: TGTGCCAGCACCCCACTCCCCGGACAGCCGCATTTT. It codes for CASTPLPGQPHF.

The V and J genes are TRBV11-3 and TRBJ2-7; 8 nucleotides match TRBD2. The ends lost 2 bases at V and 2 bases at J; junction bases unmatched: 5. The length of the CDR3 is 15 residues. The V gene's germline CDR1 is SGHNT and CDR2 YENEEA. CDR3 in amino acids: CASSLFSGNTYEQYF. In DNA form, the CDR3 reads TGTGCCAGCAGCTTATTTAGCGGGAATACCTACGAGCAGTACTTC.

The rearrangement uses TRBV14 and TRBJ2-1; no definite D call. Germline V gene lookup returns CDR1 SGHDN and CDR2 FVKESK. Trimming took 0 bases from V and 0 from J, leaving 18 bases between them. The CDR3 loop spans 19 amino acids. The CDR3 DNA follows: TGTGCCAGCAGCCAAGATCACCCTTCCAGGTACGACTCCTACAATGAGCAGTTCTTC. The encoded protein is CASSQDHPSRYDSYNEQFF.

The rearrangement links TRBV24-1 to TRBJ2-3; TRBD1 aligns across 11 bases. The CDR3 is made up of 12 amino acids. The germline V gene encodes CDR1 KGHDR and CDR2 SFDVKD. Trimming took 9 bases from V and 6 from J; bases not matched to a gene: 1. The CDR3 here is CATGTGGDTQYF. Here the CDR3 DNA reads TGTGCCACCGGGACAGGGGGGGATACGCAGTATTTT.

V gene TRBV2 combines with J gene TRBJ2-7; maybe TRBD2 (5 bases). V was cut by 8 bases and J by 6 bases, with 11 bases left in between. The CDR3 runs to 11 residues. The germline V gene encodes CDR1 SNHLY and CDR2 FYNNEI. CDR3 in amino acids: CASALAGEQYF. CDR3 DNA: TGTGCCAGCGCCCTAGCTGGCGAGCAGTACTTC.

The chain employs TRBV19 and TRBJ1-1; 11 bases map to TRBD1. Germline CDR1 and CDR2: LNHDA and SQIVND (reference sequence). V shed 7 bases and J 2 bases; nucleotides not matched to a gene: 6. The CDR3 totals 15 residues. CDR3 coding DNA: TGTGCCAGTACACGGACAGGGGGCTCCAACACTGAAGCTTTCTTT. This gives the protein CASTRTGGSNTEAFF. Filled out from reference TRBV19 and TRBJ1-1, the complete variable domain reads DGGITQSPKYLFRKEGQNVTLSCEQNLNHDAMYWYRQDPGQGLRLIYYSQIVNDFQKGDIAEGYSVSREKKESFPLTVTSAQKNPTAFYLCASTRTGGSNTEAFFGQGTRLTVV.

V gene TRBV18 combines with J gene TRBJ2-7; 9 bases line up with TRBD2. CDR3 length: 15 amino acids. The germline CDR1 and CDR2 sequences are KGHSH and LQKENI. Trimming cost V 6 bases and J 2 bases; bases outside gene matches: 8. The CDR3: CASSQTSGRTYEQYF. The DNA of the CDR3 is TGTGCCAGCTCCCAAACTAGCGGGCGTACCTACGAGCAGTACTTC.

The DNA for the CDR3 is TGTGCCAGCAGCCGCCAGGCAGGGGGAATGAACACCATATATTTT. As protein: CASSRQAGGMNTIYF. The chain employs TRBV5-4 and TRBJ1-3; 7 positions agree with TRBD1. The CDR3 is made up of 15 amino acids. J lost 7 bases, V lost 4 bases, and 11 bases had no gene match. The germline CDR1 and CDR2 sequences are SGHNT and YYREEE (reference sequence).

This chain connects TRBV5-1 to TRBJ2-7, with TRBD1 identical over 12 bases. V was clipped by 5 bases and J by 3 bases; unmatched bases: 6. Germline V lookup: CDR1 SGHRS, CDR2 YFSETQ. This CDR3 comprises 15 residues. This CDR3 is CASRNGTGGGYEQYF. In DNA, the CDR3 is TGCGCCAGCAGAAACGGGACAGGGGGCGGCTACGAGCAGTACTTC. Filled out from reference TRBV5-1 and TRBJ2-7, the complete variable domain reads KAGVTQTPRYLIKTRGQQVTLSCSPISGHRSVSWYQQTPGQGLQFLFEYFSETQRNKGNFPGRFSGRQFSNSRSEMNVSTLELGDSALYLCASRNGTGGGYEQYFGPGTRLTVT.

The chain recombines TRBV15 with TRBJ1-2, with 8 bases that match TRBD1. The CDR3 length is 13 residues. V lost 1 base and J lost 5; bases outside the gene matches: 0. Germline CDR1 is LNHNV and CDR2 is YYDKDF (reference sequence). CDR3 DNA sequence: TGTGCCACCAGCAGAGGGACAGGGTATGGCTACACCTTC. It codes for CATSRGTGYGYTF.